These 11 T cell receptor beta chains were sequenced from one sample in a study of cytomegalovirus exposure and HLA in healthy donors. Primers: 60 Vbeta forward and 13 Jbeta reverse. TCRdb's table, derived via immunoSEQ multiplex PCR, lists solely in-frame clones and lacks some. The data contain 150,000 to 200,000 clones, roughly 73% of them singletons. Sample: PBMCs. These receptors were obtained from a woman younger than 45 in good health and CMV-seronegative.

V and J are TRBV11-2 and TRBJ2-7; D might be TRBD1 (5 bases). CDR1 is SGHAT and CDR2 is FQNNGV in the germline V gene. The CDR3 is 14 amino acids. The V end lost 0 bases, the J end lost 3 bases, and 9 bases lay between the germline ends. The CDR3 is CASSLDRVDYEQYF. The CDR3 region has the DNA TGTGCCAGCAGCTTAGACAGGGTGGACTACGAGCAGTACTTC.

The V gene is TRBV18, the J gene TRBJ1-4, with TRBD1 identical over 7 bases. The CDR3 extends over 16 amino acids. V shed 3 bases, J shed 7 bases, and the junction held 11 bases outside the gene matches. Germline CDR1 reads KGHSH; CDR2 reads LQKENI. As DNA, the CDR3 is TGTGCCAGCTCACCGATGTCAGGGGGGAACCGTGAAAAACTGTTTTTT. Translation: CASSPMSGGNREKLFF. Full variable domain (missing parts from reference TRBV18 and TRBJ1-4): NAGVMQNPRHLVRRRGQEARLRCSPMKGHSHVYWYRQLPEEGLKFMVYLQKENIIDESGMPKERFSAEFPKEGPSILRIQQVVRGDSAAYFCASSPMSGGNREKLFFGSGTQLSVL.

The chain links TRBV18 to TRBJ1-1; 7 nucleotides match TRBD1. The CDR3 runs 15 residues. The V gene's germline CDR1 is KGHSH and CDR2 LQKENI. V gave up 5 bases and J gave up 6 bases; unmatched junction bases: 12. The CDR3 DNA follows: TGTGCCAGCTCATCTGAACAGGGGCGAGGGGCTGAAGCTTTCTTT. Translation gives CASSSEQGRGAEAFF.

Notes on this clone: In the same sample, other DNA sequences code for this CDR3. The chain uses TRBV29-1 and TRBJ2-2, with 8 positions matching TRBD2. This CDR3 has 14 amino acids. Per the germline V gene, CDR1 is SQVTM and CDR2 is ANQGSEA. The ends lost 7 bases at V and 3 bases at J; junction bases unmatched: 7. CDR3 DNA sequence: TGCAGCGCCCGCCGGGAGGGGTACACCGGGGAGCTGTTTTTT. As protein: CSARREGYTGELFF.

V usage is TRBV1 and J usage is TRBJ2-3; the D call of TRBD2 is as the table states it, not checked on the DNA. TRBV1 is a pseudogene locus. CDR3 size: 18 residues. The CDR3 DNA sequence: TGCACCAGCAGCCAAGATTATTCGGGAACAGCCTACACAGATACGCAGTATTTT. Its protein product is CTSSQDYSGTAYTDTQYF.

This chain links TRBV7-2 with TRBJ2-3; TRBD2 is a possible D gene (5 bases). The CDR3 runs 13 residues. Trimming took off 5 bases at V and 6 bases at J, with 12 bases between the two ends. Germline V gene data show CDR1 as SGHTA and CDR2 as FQGNSA. The CDR3, as DNA: TGTGCCAGCAGCCAAACTAGAAAGGATACGCAGTATTTT. Protein: CASSQTRKDTQYF.

This sequence joins TRBV4-3 and TRBJ2-1, with 9 bases matching TRBD2. CDR1 is LGHNA, CDR2 YSLEER, per germline. V dropped 0 bases and J dropped 5; count of bases not matched to a gene: 5. CDR3 size: 16 residues. The CDR3 sequence: CASSQDGSGRNNEQFF. CDR3 nucleotides: TGCGCCAGCAGCCAAGACGGTAGCGGGAGAAACAATGAGCAGTTCTTC.

The chain carries TRBV6-4 and TRBJ2-1; D remains unclear. CDR3 size: 13 residues. The V gene lost 0 bases and the J gene lost 7 bases, with 7 bases spanning the gap. The germline gives CDR1 MRHNA, CDR2 SNTAGT. As DNA, the CDR3 is TGTGCCAGCAGTGACTCGCGGTGGAATGAGCAGTTCTTC. Its protein is CASSDSRWNEQFF.

The J gene is TRBJ2-5, the V gene TRBV4-3; TRBD1 matches 7 bases. V dropped 4 bases and J dropped 5; count of bases not matched to a gene: 4. This CDR3 is 13 amino acids long. The germline CDR1 and CDR2 sequences are LGHNA and YSLEER. The CDR3 protein is CASSRDRDETQYF. CDR3 DNA sequence: TGCGCCAGCAGCCGAGACAGGGATGAGACCCAGTACTTC.

This clone turned up a few times. The chain combines TRBV19 with TRBJ1-5, with D perhaps matching TRBD1 (5 bases). V lost 3 bases and J 4 bases, leaving 19 bases between the germline ends. This CDR3 spans 17 amino acids. Germline values: CDR1 LNHDA, CDR2 SQIVND (reference sequence). The CDR3 nucleotides read TGTGCCAGTAGTATCGGCCTAGCGAGGGGATGGAATCAGCCCCAGCATTTT. It encodes CASSIGLARGWNQPQHF.

This chain links TRBV5-6 with TRBJ2-2; D may be TRBD2 (7 bases). Germline CDR1 reads SGHDT; CDR2 reads YYEEEE. The ends were cut back, 4 bases at V and 4 bases at J, with 14 bases in the middle. The CDR3 has 15 residues. CDR3 sequence: CASSPGGLITGELFF. The CDR3 nucleotides are TGTGCCAGCAGCCCCGGGGGGCTCATCACCGGGGAGCTGTTTTTT.